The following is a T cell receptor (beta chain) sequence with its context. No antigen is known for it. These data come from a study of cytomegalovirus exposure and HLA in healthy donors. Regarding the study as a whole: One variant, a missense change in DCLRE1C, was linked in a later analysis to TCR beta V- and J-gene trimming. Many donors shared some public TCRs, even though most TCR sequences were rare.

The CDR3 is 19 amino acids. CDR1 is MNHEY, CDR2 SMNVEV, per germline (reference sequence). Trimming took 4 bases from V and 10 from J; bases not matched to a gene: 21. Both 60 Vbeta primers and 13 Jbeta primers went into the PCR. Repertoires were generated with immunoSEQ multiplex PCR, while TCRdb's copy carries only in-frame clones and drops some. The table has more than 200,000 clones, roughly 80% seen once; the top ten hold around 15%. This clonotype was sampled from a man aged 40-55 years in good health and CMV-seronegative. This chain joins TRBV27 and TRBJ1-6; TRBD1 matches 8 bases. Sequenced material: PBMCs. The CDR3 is CASSSSPRQGPQPHSPLHF. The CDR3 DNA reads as TGTGCCAGCAGTTCATCCCCAAGACAGGGGCCACAGCCCCACTCACCCCTCCACTTT.